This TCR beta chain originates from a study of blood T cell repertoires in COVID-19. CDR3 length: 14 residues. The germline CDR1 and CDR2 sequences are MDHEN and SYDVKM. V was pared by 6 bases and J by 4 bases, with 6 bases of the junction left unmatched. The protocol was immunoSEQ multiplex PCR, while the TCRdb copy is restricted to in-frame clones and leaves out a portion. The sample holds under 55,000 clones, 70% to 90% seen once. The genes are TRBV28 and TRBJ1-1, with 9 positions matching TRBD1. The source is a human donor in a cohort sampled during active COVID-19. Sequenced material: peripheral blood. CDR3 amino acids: CASSAQGAGTEAFF. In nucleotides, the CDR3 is TGTGCCAGCAGCGCACAGGGGGCGGGCACTGAAGCTTTCTTT.